These 14 T cell receptor beta chains were all obtained from the same sample, sequenced in a study of cytomegalovirus exposure and HLA in healthy donors. This PCR relied on a set of 60 Vbeta primers and 13 Jbeta primers. Produced via immunoSEQ multiplex PCR; TCRdb's table is partial and in-frame only. The top ten clones hold less than 2% of a sample with about 140,000 clones, around 9.7% of them seen once. The sequenced sample was PBMCs. The source is a man aged 50-59 years in good health and CMV-seronegative.

The sample holds many counts of this clone. CDR3 amino acids: CASSLQSGRGETQYF. CDR3 nucleotide sequence: TGTGCCAGCAGTTTACAGTCCGGCAGGGGAGAGACCCAGTACTTC. The chain uses TRBV28 and TRBJ2-5, with TRBD1 as a possible D gene (6 bases). CDR3 size: 15 residues. Germline CDR1 and CDR2: MDHEN and SYDVKM. V shed 2 bases and J shed 4 bases, with 14 bases lying between them. The complete variable domain, with remaining parts taken from reference TRBV28 and TRBJ2-5, reads DVKVTQSSRYLVKRTGEKVFLECVQDMDHENMFWYRQDPGLGLRLIYFSYDVKMKEKGDIPEGYSVSREKKERFSLILESASTNQTSMYLCASSLQSGRGETQYFGPGTRLLVL.

This clone has just a few counts. V usage is TRBV6-5 and J usage is TRBJ2-7; TRBD2 matches at 9 bases. Germline assignment: CDR1 MNHEY and CDR2 SVGAGI. The CDR3 is 15 residues long. Unmatched junction bases numbered 2, after V lost 0 bases and J lost 2 bases. The CDR3 reads CASSYSTSGTYEQYF. DNA of the CDR3: TGTGCCAGCAGTTACTCGACTAGCGGAACCTACGAGCAGTACTTC.

V gene TRBV12-5 combines with J gene TRBJ2-1; 8 bases fit TRBD2. Germline V gene lookup returns CDR1 LGHNT and CDR2 FRNRAP. V lost 1 base and J lost 10; bases outside the gene matches: 0. This CDR3 spans 12 amino acids. The CDR3 region is CASGLAGGEQFF. CDR3 bases: TGTGCTAGTGGTTTGGCGGGAGGGGAGCAGTTCTTC.

This clone was recorded a few times. V and J are TRBV7-3 and TRBJ1-2; D gene unclear. V was shortened by 5 bases and J by 4 bases, with 20 bases between the two germline ends. The CDR3 loop spans 16 amino acids. CDR1 is SGHTA, CDR2 FQGTGA, per germline. The CDR3 sequence is CASSPNSVSPIYGYTF. CDR3 DNA sequence: TGTGCCAGCAGCCCTAACTCGGTCTCCCCGATCTATGGCTACACCTTC.

The chain carries TRBV11-2 and TRBJ1-2; D may be TRBD1 (6 bases). The germline V gene encodes CDR1 SGHAT and CDR2 FQNNGV. The CDR3 spans 14 residues. V lost 1 base, J lost 2 bases, and 8 bases lay in between. The CDR3 bases are TGTGCCAGCAGCTTAGGTCAGGGGAACTATGGCTACACCTTC. This sequence encodes CASSLGQGNYGYTF. Full variable domain (remainder filled in from reference TRBV11-2 and TRBJ1-2): EAGVAQSPRYKIIEKRQSVAFWCNPISGHATLYWYQQILGQGPKLLIQFQNNGVVDDSQLPKDRFSAERLKGVDSTLKIQPAKLEDSAVYLCASSLGQGNYGYTFGSGTRLTVV.

This clone was picked up a small number of times. CDR3 DNA sequence: TGTGCCAGCAGCTTGCCCCGAAGACTAGCGGGGACCAAAGAGACCCAGTACTTC. Its translation is CASSLPRRLAGTKETQYF. This chain uses TRBV7-2 with TRBJ2-5; 11 bases line up with TRBD2. Looked up from germline, CDR1 is SGHTA and CDR2 is FQGNSA. Trimming took 3 bases from V and 3 from J; bases not matched to a gene: 12. The CDR3 consists of 18 residues.

The CDR3 nucleotides are TGTGCCAGCAGTGCTTACGGGACAGGGGGCCTAAGAGGGGAGCTGTTTTTT. It translates to CASSAYGTGGLRGELFF. The chain couples TRBV25-1 to TRBJ2-2, with 12 nucleotides matching TRBD1. V was pared by 4 bases and J by 8 bases, with 11 bases of the junction left unmatched. Germline V gene data show CDR1 as MGHDK and CDR2 as SYGVNS. The CDR3 runs 17 residues.

The chain employs TRBV5-4 and TRBJ2-7; 7 nucleotides match TRBD1. The germline gives CDR1 SGHNT, CDR2 YYREEE (reference sequence). The CDR3 is 14 amino acids. V was pared by 3 bases and J by 3 bases, with 6 bases of the junction left unmatched. CDR3: CASSWQGQHYEQYF. Written as DNA, the CDR3 is TGTGCCAGCAGCTGGCAGGGACAGCACTACGAGCAGTACTTC.

J is TRBJ1-1 and V is TRBV6-6, with TRBD1 matching over 7 bases. V lost 5 bases to trimming and J lost 5 bases; unmatched junction nucleotides: 8. Per germline, CDR1 MNHNY and CDR2 SVGAGI (reference sequence). The CDR3 extends over 14 amino acids. Here the CDR3 reads CASSPTTGVTEAFF. The CDR3 nucleotides are TGTGCCAGCAGTCCTACTACAGGGGTAACTGAAGCTTTCTTT.

This clone was seen many times. The gene calls are TRBV7-9 and TRBJ2-5, with TRBD2 identical over 10 bases. The germline V gene encodes CDR1 SEHNR and CDR2 FQNEAQ (reference sequence). CDR3 size: 15 residues. Unmatched junction bases numbered 5, after V lost 2 bases and J lost 5 bases. CDR3: CASSLSGGAWETQYF. The CDR3 DNA is TGTGCCAGCAGCTTAAGCGGGGGGGCCTGGGAGACCCAGTACTTC. Full variable domain (rest looked up from reference TRBV7-9 and TRBJ2-5): DTGVSQNPRHKITKRGQNVTFRCDPISEHNRLYWYRQTLGQGPEFLTYFQNEAQLEKSRLLSDRFSAERPKGSFSTLEIQRTEQGDSAMYLCASSLSGGAWETQYFGPGTRLLVL.

In its sample, this clone was seen a few times. The rearrangement uses TRBV7-3 and TRBJ2-3; tentatively, D is TRBD1 (7 bases). The CDR3 consists of 15 residues. V was pared by 5 bases and J by 4 bases, with 16 bases between. Per the germline V gene, CDR1 is SGHTA and CDR2 is FQGTGA. CDR3 sequence (DNA): TGTGCCAGCAGCCTAAACAGGGGAGGACCAGATACGCAGTATTTT. It specifies CASSLNRGGPDTQYF.

This clone was detected a few times. This chain links TRBV6-1 with TRBJ2-1; TRBD2 matches at 7 bases. The germline V gene encodes CDR1 MNHNS and CDR2 SASEGT. The V gene end was trimmed by 10 bases and the J gene end by 4 bases; junction bases not matched to a gene: 10. The CDR3 sequence is 14 residues long. CDR3 sequence (DNA): TGTGCCACCTATACTAGCGCGTCTTACAATGAGCAGTTCTTC. Amino acids: CATYTSASYNEQFF.

This clone has a handful of counts. In nucleotides, the CDR3 is TGTGCCAGCAGCGATGGGGGCTATCAGCCCCAGCATTTT. This encodes CASSDGGYQPQHF. The V call is TRBV5-8, the J call TRBJ1-5; maybe TRBD1 (6 bases). This CDR3 contains 13 residues. Trimming pared 4 bases from V and 5 bases from J, leaving 10 bases between. Germline V lookup: CDR1 SGHTS, CDR2 YDEGEE.

The chain employs TRBV7-9 and TRBJ2-1; TRBD2 matches 10 bases. The J segment lost 6 bases and the V segment lost 1 base, leaving 6 bases of the junction unmatched. The CDR3 is 16 amino acids. Germline V CDR1 and CDR2: SEHNR, FQNEAQ (reference sequence). The CDR3 sequence: CASSLVSSGSLNEQFF. CDR3 bases: TGTGCCAGCAGCTTAGTTTCTAGCGGGAGTCTCAATGAGCAGTTCTTC.